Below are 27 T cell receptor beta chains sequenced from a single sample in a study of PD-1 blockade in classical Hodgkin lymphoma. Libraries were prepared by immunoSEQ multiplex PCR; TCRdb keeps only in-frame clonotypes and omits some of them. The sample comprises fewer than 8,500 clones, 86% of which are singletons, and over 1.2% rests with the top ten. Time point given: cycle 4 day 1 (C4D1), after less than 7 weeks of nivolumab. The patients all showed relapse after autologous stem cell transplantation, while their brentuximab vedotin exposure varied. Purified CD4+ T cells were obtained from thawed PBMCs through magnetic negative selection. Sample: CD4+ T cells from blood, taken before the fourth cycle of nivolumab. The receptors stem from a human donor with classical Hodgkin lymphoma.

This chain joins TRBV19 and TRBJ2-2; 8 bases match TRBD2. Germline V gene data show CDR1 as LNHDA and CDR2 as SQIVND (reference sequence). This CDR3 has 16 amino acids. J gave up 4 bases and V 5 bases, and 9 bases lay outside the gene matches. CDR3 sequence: CASSPARGDITGELFF. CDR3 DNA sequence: TGTGCCAGTAGTCCGGCGCGGGGGGACATCACCGGGGAGCTGTTTTTT.

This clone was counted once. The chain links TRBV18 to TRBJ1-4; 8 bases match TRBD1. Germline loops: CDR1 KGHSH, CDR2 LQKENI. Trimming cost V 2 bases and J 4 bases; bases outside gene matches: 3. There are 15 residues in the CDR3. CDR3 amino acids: CASSPRGQGNEKLFF. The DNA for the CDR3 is TGTGCCAGCTCACCAAGAGGACAGGGTAATGAAAAACTGTTTTTT.

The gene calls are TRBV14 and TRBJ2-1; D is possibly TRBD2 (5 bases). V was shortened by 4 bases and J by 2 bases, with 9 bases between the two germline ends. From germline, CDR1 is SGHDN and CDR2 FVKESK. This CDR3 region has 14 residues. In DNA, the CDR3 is TGTGCCAGCAGCCCGGGGTCTACCTACAATGAGCAGTTCTTC. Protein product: CASSPGSTYNEQFF.

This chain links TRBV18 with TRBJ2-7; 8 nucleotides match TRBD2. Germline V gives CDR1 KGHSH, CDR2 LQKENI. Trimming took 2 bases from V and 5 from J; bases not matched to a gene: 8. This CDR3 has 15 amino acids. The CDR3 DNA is TGTGCCAGCTCACCAAGGACTAGCAGCTTCAACGAGCAGTACTTC. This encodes CASSPRTSSFNEQYF.

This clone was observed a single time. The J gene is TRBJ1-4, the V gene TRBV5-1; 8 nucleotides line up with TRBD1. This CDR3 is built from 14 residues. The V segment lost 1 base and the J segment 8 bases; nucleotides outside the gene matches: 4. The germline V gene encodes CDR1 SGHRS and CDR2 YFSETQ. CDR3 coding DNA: TGCGCCAGCAGCTTGACAGGGGGTGAGGAAAAACTGTTTTTT. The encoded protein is CASSLTGGEEKLFF.

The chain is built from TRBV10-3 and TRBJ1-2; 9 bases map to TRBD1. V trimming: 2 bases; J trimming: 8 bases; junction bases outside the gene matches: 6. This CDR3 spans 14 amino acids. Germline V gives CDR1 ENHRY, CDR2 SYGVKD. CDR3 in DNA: TGTGCCATCAGTGAGCCGGGACAGGGTCGGGGCTACACCTTC. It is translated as CAISEPGQGRGYTF.

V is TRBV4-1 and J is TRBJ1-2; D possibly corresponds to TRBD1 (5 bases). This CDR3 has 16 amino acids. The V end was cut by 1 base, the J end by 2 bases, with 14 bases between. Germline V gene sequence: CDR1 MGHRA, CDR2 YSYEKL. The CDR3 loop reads CASSQGSGLLNYGYTF. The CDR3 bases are TGCGCCAGCAGCCAAGGGTCAGGGTTGCTCAACTATGGCTACACCTTC.

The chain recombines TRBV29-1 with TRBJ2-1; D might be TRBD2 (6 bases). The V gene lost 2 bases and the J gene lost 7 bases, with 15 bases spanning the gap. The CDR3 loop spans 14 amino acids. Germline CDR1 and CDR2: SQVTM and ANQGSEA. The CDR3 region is CSVEKGRLANEQFF. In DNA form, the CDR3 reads TGCAGCGTTGAAAAGGGCAGGCTAGCGAATGAGCAGTTCTTC.

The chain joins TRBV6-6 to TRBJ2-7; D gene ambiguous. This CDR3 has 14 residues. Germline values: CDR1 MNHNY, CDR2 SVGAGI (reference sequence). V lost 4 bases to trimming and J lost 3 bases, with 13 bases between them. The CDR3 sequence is CASSSPHKGYEQYF. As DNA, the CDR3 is TGTGCCAGCAGTTCTCCCCATAAGGGCTACGAGCAGTACTTC.

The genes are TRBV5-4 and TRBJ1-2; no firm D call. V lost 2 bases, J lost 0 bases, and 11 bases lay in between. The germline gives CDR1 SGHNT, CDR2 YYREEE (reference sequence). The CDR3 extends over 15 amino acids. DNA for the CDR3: TGTGCCAGCAGCTTAGGGATCGGAGCTAACTATGGCTACACCTTC. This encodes CASSLGIGANYGYTF. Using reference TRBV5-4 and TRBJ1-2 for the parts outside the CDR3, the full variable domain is ETGVTQSPTHLIKTRGQQVTLRCSSQSGHNTVSWYQQALGQGPQFIFQYYREEENGRGNFPPRFSGLQFPNYSSELNVNALELDDSALYLCASSLGIGANYGYTFGSGTRLTVV.

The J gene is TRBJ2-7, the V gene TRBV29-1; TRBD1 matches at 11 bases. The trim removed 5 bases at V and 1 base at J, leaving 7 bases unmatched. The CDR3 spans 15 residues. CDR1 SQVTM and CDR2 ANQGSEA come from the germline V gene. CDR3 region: CSVQGTGGDSYEQYF. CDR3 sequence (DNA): TGCAGCGTTCAGGGGACAGGGGGAGATTCCTACGAGCAGTACTTC.

DNA for the CDR3: TGTGCCAGCAGACTCCAGGGAACAGATACGCAGTATTTT. This translates into CASRLQGTDTQYF. V is TRBV6-5 and J is TRBJ2-3; the D gene is possibly TRBD1 (5 bases). V lost 6 bases and J 3 bases, leaving 10 bases between the germline ends. This CDR3 spans 13 amino acids. CDR1 is MNHEY, CDR2 SVGAGI, per germline.

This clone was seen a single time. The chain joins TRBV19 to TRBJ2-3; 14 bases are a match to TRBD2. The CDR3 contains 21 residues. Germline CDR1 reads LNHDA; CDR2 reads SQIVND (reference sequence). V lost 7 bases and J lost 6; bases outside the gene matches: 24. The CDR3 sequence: CASTSTWGVWGLAGESDTQYF. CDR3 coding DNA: TGTGCCAGTACCTCAACTTGGGGGGTGTGGGGACTAGCGGGAGAGTCCGATACGCAGTATTTT.

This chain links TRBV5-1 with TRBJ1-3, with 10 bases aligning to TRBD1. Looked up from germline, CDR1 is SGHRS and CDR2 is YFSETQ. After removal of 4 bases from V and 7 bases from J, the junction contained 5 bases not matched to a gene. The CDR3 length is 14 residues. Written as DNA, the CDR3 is TGCGCCAGCAGCGGACAGGGGGGAGCGAACACCATATATTTT. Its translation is CASSGQGGANTIYF.

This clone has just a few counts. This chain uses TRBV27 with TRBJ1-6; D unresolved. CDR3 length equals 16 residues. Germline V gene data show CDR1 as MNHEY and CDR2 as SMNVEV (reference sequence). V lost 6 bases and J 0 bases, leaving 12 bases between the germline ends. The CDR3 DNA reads TGTGCCAGCAGCGAAGTAGCTCGCTCCTATAATTCACCCCTCCACTTT. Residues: CASSEVARSYNSPLHF.

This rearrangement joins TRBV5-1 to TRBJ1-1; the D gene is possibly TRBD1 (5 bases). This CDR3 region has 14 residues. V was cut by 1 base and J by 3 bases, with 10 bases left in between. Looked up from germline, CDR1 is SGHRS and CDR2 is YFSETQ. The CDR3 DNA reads TGCGCCAGCAGCTTGTGGGGGGATTACACTGAAGCTTTCTTT. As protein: CASSLWGDYTEAFF.

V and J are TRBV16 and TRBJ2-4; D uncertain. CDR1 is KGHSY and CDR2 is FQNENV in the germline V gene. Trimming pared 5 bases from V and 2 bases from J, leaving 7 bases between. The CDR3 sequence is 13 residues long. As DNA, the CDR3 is TGTGCCAGCAGCGAAACGTCCAAAAACATTCAGTACTTC. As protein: CASSETSKNIQYF.

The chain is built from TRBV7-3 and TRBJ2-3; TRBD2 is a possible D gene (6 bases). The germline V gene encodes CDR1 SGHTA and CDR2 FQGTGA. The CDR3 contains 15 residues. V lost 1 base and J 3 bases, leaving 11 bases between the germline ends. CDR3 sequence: CASSLNGGETDTQYF. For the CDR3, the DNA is TGTGCCAGCAGCTTAAATGGCGGGGAAACAGATACGCAGTATTTT.

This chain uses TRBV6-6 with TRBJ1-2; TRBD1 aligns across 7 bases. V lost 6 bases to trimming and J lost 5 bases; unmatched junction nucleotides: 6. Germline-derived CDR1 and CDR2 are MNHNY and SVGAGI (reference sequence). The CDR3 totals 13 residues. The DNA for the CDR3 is TGTGCCAGCAGCCCGGGACAGCAATATGGCTACACCTTC. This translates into CASSPGQQYGYTF.

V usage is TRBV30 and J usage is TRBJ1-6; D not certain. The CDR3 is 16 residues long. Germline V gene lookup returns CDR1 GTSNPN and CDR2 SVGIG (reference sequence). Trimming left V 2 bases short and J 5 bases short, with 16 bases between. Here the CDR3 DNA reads TGTGCCTGGAGTAGGGAAAGGGTCGCCAATAATTCACCCCTCCACTTT. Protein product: CAWSRERVANNSPLHF.

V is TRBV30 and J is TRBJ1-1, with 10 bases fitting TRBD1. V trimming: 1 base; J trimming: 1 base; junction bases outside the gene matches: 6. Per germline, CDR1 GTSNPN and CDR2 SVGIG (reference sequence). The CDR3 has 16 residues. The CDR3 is CAWSGSGTGANTEAFF. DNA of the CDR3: TGTGCCTGGAGTGGATCTGGGACAGGGGCGAACACTGAAGCTTTCTTT.

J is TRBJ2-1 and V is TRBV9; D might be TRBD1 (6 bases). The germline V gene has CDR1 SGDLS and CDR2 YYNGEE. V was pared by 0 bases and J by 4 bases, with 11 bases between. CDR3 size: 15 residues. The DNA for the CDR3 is TGTGCCAGCAGCGTAGGGGGACATCAGTACAATGAGCAGTTCTTC. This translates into CASSVGGHQYNEQFF.

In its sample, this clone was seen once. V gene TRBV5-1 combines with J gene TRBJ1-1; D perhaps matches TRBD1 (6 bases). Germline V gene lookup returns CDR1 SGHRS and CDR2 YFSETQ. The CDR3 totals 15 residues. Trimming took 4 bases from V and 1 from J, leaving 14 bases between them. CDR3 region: CASSLSGARNTEAFF. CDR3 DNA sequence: TGCGCCAGCAGCCTGTCGGGGGCCCGGAACACTGAAGCTTTCTTT.

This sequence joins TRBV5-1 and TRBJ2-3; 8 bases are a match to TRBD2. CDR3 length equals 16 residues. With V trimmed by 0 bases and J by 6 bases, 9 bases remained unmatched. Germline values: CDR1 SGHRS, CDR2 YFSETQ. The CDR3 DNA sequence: TGCGCCAGCAGCTTGGCGGTAGCGGGATCGATTGATACGCAGTATTTT. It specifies CASSLAVAGSIDTQYF.

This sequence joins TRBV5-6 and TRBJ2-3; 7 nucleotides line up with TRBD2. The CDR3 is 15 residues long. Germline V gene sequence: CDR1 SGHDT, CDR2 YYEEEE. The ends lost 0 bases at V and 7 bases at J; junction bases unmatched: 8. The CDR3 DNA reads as TGTGCCAGCAGCTTGGACGGTATGGGGGGGAATACGCAGTATTTT. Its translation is CASSLDGMGGNTQYF.

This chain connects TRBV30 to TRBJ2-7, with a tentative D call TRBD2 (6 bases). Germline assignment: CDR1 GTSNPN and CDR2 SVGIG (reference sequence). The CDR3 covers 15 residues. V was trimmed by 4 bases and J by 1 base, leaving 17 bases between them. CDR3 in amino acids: CAWKGGRAGSYEQYF. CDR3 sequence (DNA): TGTGCCTGGAAGGGAGGTCGGGCAGGTTCCTACGAGCAGTACTTC.

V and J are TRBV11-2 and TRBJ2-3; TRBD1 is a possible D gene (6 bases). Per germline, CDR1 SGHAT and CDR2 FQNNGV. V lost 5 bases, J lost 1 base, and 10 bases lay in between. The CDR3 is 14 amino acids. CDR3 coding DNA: TGTGCCAGCAGCGGACCAGGGGGCACAGATACGCAGTATTTT. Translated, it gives CASSGPGGTDTQYF.